This TCR beta chain was retrieved from a study of T and B cells in COVID-19 patients. TRB rearrangements were amplified by multiplex PCR with BIOMED2 TRB-A/B primers. MiXCR, applied by TCRdb to the multiplex PCR reads, yields one record per CDR3 protein. The repertoire holds 6,400 or so distinct CDR3 sequences, with approximately 24% as singletons. Trimming at V came to 6 bases and at J to 2 bases, leaving 7 bases not matched to a gene. CDR3 size: 15 residues. CDR1 and CDR2 from the germline V gene are MNHEY and SMNVEV (reference sequence). From blood, roughly 220-550 ng of genomic DNA served as TRB template.

The specimen sequenced was blood. V usage is TRBV27 and J usage is TRBJ2-3, with 8 bases lining up with TRBD1. The origin of this receptor is a human donor with active COVID-19. CDR3 loop: CASRPGGILTDTQYF. The CDR3 coding sequence is TGTGCCAGCAGACCAGGGGGCATCCTCACAGATACGCAGTATTTT.